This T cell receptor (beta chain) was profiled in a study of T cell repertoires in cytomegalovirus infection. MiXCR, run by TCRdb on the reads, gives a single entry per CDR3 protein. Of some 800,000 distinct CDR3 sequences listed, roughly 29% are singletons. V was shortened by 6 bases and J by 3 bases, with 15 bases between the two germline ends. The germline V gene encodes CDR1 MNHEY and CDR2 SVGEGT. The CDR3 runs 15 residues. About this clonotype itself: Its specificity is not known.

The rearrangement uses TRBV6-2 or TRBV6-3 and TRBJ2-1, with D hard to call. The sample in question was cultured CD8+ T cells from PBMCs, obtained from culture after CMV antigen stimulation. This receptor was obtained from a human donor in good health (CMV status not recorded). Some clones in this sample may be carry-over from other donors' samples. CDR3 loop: CASRRRTVFYNEQFF. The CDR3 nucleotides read TGTGCCAGCAGACGGAGAACGGTTTTCTACAATGAGCAGTTCTTC.